A selection of T cell receptor beta chains follows, all from one sample in a study of T cells after yellow fever vaccination. TCRdb reprocessed the 5' RACE reads with MiXCR, giving one entry per CDR3 protein. The sample shows about 160,000 distinct CDR3 sequences, around 7% of them seen only once. The specimen was CD4+ T cells sorted from PBMCs, collected 5 days after the first yellow fever vaccination. These TCRs come from a man between 18 and 29 years old who received the YFV17D yellow fever vaccine. CDR3s include the opening cysteine and the closing phenylalanine or tryptophan. A D gene is named only where the DNA matches it firmly. Expanded clones get a size class; other rows say once, few or many, or leave the size out.

many	TRBJ2-7	15	TRBD1	TRBV5-5	CASSFSFGTGSEQYF	TGTGCCAGCAGCTTCTCCTTCGGGACAGGGTCCGAGCAGTACTTC
many	TRBJ1-1	15	-	TRBV6-1	CASSEWYEVNTEAFF	TGTGCCAGCAGTGAGTGGTATGAGGTGAACACTGAAGCTTTCTTT
few	TRBJ2-1	17	-	TRBV5-1	CASSTGAWRATDNEQFF	TGCGCCAGCAGCACGGGGGCCTGGCGGGCAACAGACAATGAGCAGTTCTTC
many	TRBJ1-2	14	TRBD1	TRBV6-2/TRBV6-3	CASREDPGGRGYTF	TGTGCCAGCAGAGAGGATCCAGGGGGGCGAGGCTACACCTTC
-	TRBJ2-1	15	-	TRBV7-2	CASSLSLQNYNEQFF	TGTGCCAGCAGCTTATCCCTGCAGAACTACAATGAGCAGTTCTTC
many	TRBJ2-1	14	-	TRBV7-3	CASSPGTLYNEQFF	TGTGCCAGCAGCCCAGGGACCCTCTACAATGAGCAGTTCTTC
many	TRBJ2-1	15	TRBD2	TRBV11-2	CASSLPTTSGNEQFF	TGTGCCAGCAGCTTACCGACGACTAGCGGCAATGAGCAGTTCTTC
-	TRBJ1-6	18	-	TRBV27	CASSLGYSSGLYNSPLHF	TGTGCCAGCAGTTTAGGTTACTCGTCGGGACTGTATAATTCACCCCTCCACTTT
few	TRBJ2-3	12	-	TRBV7-8	CASSLAPNTQYF	TGTGCCAGCAGCTTAGCGCCTAATACGCAGTATTTT
few	TRBJ1-5	16	-	TRBV4-1	CASSQVRDSNNQPQHF	TGCGCCAGCAGCCAAGTGCGCGACAGCAACAATCAGCCCCAGCATTTT
-	TRBJ1-6	14	-	TRBV12-3/TRBV12-4	CASSLARINSPLHF	TGTGCCAGCAGTTTAGCACGGATAAATTCACCCCTCCACTTT
-	TRBJ2-3	14	-	TRBV28	CASSPRDHTDTQYF	TGTGCCAGCAGCCCTCGGGACCACACAGATACGCAGTATTTT
many	TRBJ1-4	14	TRBD1	TRBV20-1	CSAPGGARGEKLFF	TGCAGTGCCCCAGGGGGGGCCCGAGGAGAAAAACTGTTTTTT
few	TRBJ2-2	14	-	TRBV11-1	CASSSDRNTGELFF	TGTGCCAGCAGCTCCGACAGGAACACCGGGGAGCTGTTTTTT
many	TRBJ1-6	12	-	TRBV10-3	CAISDLGSPLHF	TGTGCCATCAGTGATCTAGGGTCACCCCTCCACTTT
many	TRBJ2-7	13	-	TRBV5-6	CASSLTLIYEQYF	TGTGCCAGCAGCTTGACCCTTATCTACGAGCAGTACTTC
many	TRBJ2-3	15	-	TRBV7-2	CASSFPAYSTDTQYF	TGTGCCAGCAGCTTCCCCGCCTACAGCACAGATACGCAGTATTTT
many	TRBJ1-6	16	-	TRBV13	CASSFRRRTHNSPLHF	TGTGCCAGCAGCTTCCGGAGGAGAACACATAATTCACCCCTCCACTTT
-	TRBJ2-2	17	-	TRBV27	CASSLSIRGGNTGELFF	TGTGCCAGCAGTTTGTCTATCAGGGGAGGGAACACCGGGGAGCTGTTTTTT
many	TRBJ1-1	14	TRBD1	TRBV5-1	CASSSTGMNTEAFF	TGCGCCAGCAGCTCGACAGGGATGAACACTGAAGCTTTCTTT
-	TRBJ2-2	15	TRBD2	TRBV20-1	CSARKWTSVAGELFF	TGCAGTGCTAGAAAGTGGACTAGCGTCGCCGGGGAGCTGTTTTTT
many	TRBJ2-2	13	-	TRBV3-1	CASSREGAGELFF	TGTGCCAGCAGCCGGGAGGGGGCCGGGGAGCTGTTTTTT
few	TRBJ2-6	15	-	TRBV5-8	CASSLAVSGANVLTF	TGTGCCAGCAGCTTGGCTGTCTCTGGGGCCAACGTCCTGACTTTC
many	TRBJ2-5	17	TRBD2	TRBV5-1	CASSLVRAGGDRETQYF	TGCGCCAGCAGCTTGGTGAGAGCGGGGGGTGACAGGGAGACCCAGTACTTC
many	TRBJ2-7	14	-	TRBV6-2/TRBV6-3	CASSRAGRNYEQYF	TGTGCCAGCTCGCGGGCGGGACGCAACTACGAGCAGTACTTC
many	TRBJ2-3	14	-	TRBV7-9	CASSLAGRADTQYF	TGTGCCAGCAGCTTAGCCGGTCGGGCAGATACGCAGTATTTT
few	TRBJ1-6	14	TRBD1	TRBV7-9	CASSLQGANSPLHF	TGTGCCAGCAGCTTACAGGGGGCGAATTCACCCCTCCACTTT
-	TRBJ2-7	12	-	TRBV2	CASRSDRHEQYF	TGTGCCAGCAGGTCGGACCGTCACGAGCAGTACTTC
many	TRBJ1-5	14	-	TRBV7-6	CASSLYGSNQPQHF	TGTGCCAGCAGCTTATATGGGAGCAATCAGCCCCAGCATTTT
-	TRBJ2-3	15	-	TRBV29-1	CSVEVRQDGPDTQYF	TGCAGCGTTGAGGTTCGACAAGATGGCCCAGATACGCAGTATTTT
many	TRBJ2-1	21	TRBD2	TRBV6-4	CASSPTPGLAGGFTHYNEQFF	TGTGCCAGCAGTCCGACCCCGGGACTAGCGGGGGGCTTTACCCACTACAATGAGCAGTTCTTC
-	TRBJ2-2	14	-	TRBV7-2	CASTSETETGELFF	TGTGCCAGCACCAGTGAGACGGAAACCGGGGAGCTGTTTTTT
few	TRBJ2-1	15	-	TRBV7-8	CASSLVGGLYNEQFF	TGTGCCAGCAGCTTAGTAGGGGGGCTCTACAATGAGCAGTTCTTC
many	TRBJ2-5	14	TRBD2	TRBV5-4	CASSLLADQETQYF	TGTGCCAGCAGCTTACTAGCGGACCAAGAGACCCAGTACTTC
-	TRBJ1-1	13	-	TRBV18	CASSGSENTEAFF	TGTGCCAGCTCAGGGTCAGAGAACACTGAAGCTTTCTTT
many	TRBJ2-3	15	TRBD1	TRBV5-1	CASSLEGTGTNTQYF	TGCGCCAGCAGCTTGGAGGGGACAGGTACGAATACGCAGTATTTT
many	TRBJ2-3	15	-	TRBV7-9	CASSLSMLAPDTQYF	TGTGCCAGCAGCTTAAGTATGCTAGCGCCAGATACGCAGTATTTT
many	TRBJ2-7	15	-	TRBV7-9	CASSLFGQGPYEQYF	TGTGCCAGCAGCTTATTCGGTCAGGGTCCTTACGAGCAGTACTTC
many	TRBJ2-2	13	-	TRBV10-3	CAISDKRPGELFF	TGTGCCATCAGTGACAAGAGGCCCGGGGAGCTGTTTTTT
many	TRBJ2-2	15	-	TRBV7-3	CASSQKGGNTGELFF	TGTGCCAGCAGCCAGAAGGGGGGGAACACCGGGGAGCTGTTTTTT
few	TRBJ1-1	12	-	TRBV29-1	CSVEGASTEAFF	TGCAGCGTTGAGGGGGCCAGCACTGAAGCTTTCTTT
many	TRBJ1-1	16	-	TRBV19	CASSPEGRILNTEAFF	TGTGCCAGTAGTCCGGAAGGGCGCATACTGAACACTGAAGCTTTCTTT
few	TRBJ1-6	14	-	TRBV19	CASSIQQSNSPLHF	TGTGCCAGTAGTATTCAACAGTCGAATTCACCCCTCCACTTT
many	TRBJ2-1	14	-	TRBV3-1	CASSQGLEGNEQFF	TGTGCCAGCAGCCAAGGGCTAGAGGGCAATGAGCAGTTCTTC
-	TRBJ2-3	16	TRBD2	TRBV4-3	CASSQDQRGASDTQYF	TGCGCCAGCAGCCAAGATCAGCGGGGGGCCTCAGATACGCAGTATTTT
few	TRBJ2-7	14	-	TRBV5-1	CASSLERRRGEQYF	TGCGCCAGCAGCTTGGAACGGAGGAGGGGCGAGCAGTACTTC
-	TRBJ1-4	13	-	TRBV14	CASSRTPNEKLFF	TGTGCCAGCAGTCGGACACCCAATGAAAAACTGTTTTTT
many	TRBJ2-5	14	-	TRBV5-1	CASSLTTREETQYF	TGCGCCAGCAGCCTGACAACTAGGGAGGAGACCCAGTACTTC